The rows below give T cell receptor beta chains drawn from one sample of a study of T-cell memory formation after mild COVID-19. Each CDR3 protein is one row after TCRdb ran MiXCR on the 5' RACE reads. The sample contains more than 350,000 distinct CDR3 sequences, around 20% of which appear only once. Sequencing was done on a sample of PBMCs or a T cell subset sorted from them (not recorded which). The receptors come from an adult woman who had mild COVID-19 (a few samples of this study predate the infection). Cell type and time point are not known. Both conserved end residues are part of each CDR3. A D gene is named only where the DNA matches it firmly. Rows may omit the clone size; those that give it use once, few, many or a size class.

j_call: TRBJ2-7
v_call: TRBV25-1
d_call: NA
clone_size: few
cdr3_length: 14
cdr3_nt: TGTGCCAGCAGGGGGGAATTAGGGATTTACGAGCAGTACTTC
cdr3_aa: CASRGELGIYEQYF

j_call: TRBJ1-2
v_call: TRBV6-5
d_call: TRBD1
clone_size: NA
cdr3_length: 16
cdr3_nt: TGTGCCAGCAGTAACCGAAGGGCAGGGGGTCACTATGGCTACACCTTC
cdr3_aa: CASSNRRAGGHYGYTF

j_call: TRBJ2-3
v_call: TRBV7-2
d_call: NA
clone_size: few
cdr3_length: 14
cdr3_nt: TGTGCCAGCAGCTTTAGGGCCCCCGTGGATACGCAGTATTTT
cdr3_aa: CASSFRAPVDTQYF

j_call: TRBJ2-7
v_call: TRBV5-6
d_call: TRBD1
clone_size: few
cdr3_length: 16
cdr3_nt: TGTGCCAGCAGCTTGATGGGGGACAGGGACACCTACGAGCAGTACTTC
cdr3_aa: CASSLMGDRDTYEQYF

j_call: TRBJ2-5
v_call: TRBV12-3/TRBV12-4
d_call: NA
clone_size: NA
cdr3_length: 15
cdr3_nt: TGTGCCAGCAGTTCCCGGCGTCGGGAAGGGGAGACCCAGTACTTC
cdr3_aa: CASSSRRREGETQYF

j_call: TRBJ1-2
v_call: TRBV11-2
d_call: NA
clone_size: many
cdr3_length: 12
cdr3_nt: TGTGCCAGCAGCCCCGGCGCCCACCTGATAACCTTC
cdr3_aa: CASSPGAHLITF

j_call: TRBJ2-3
v_call: TRBV6-6
d_call: NA
clone_size: NA
cdr3_length: 15
cdr3_nt: TGTGCCAGCAGATCGGCTGCTCCTAGCACAGATACGCAGTATTTT
cdr3_aa: CASRSAAPSTDTQYF

j_call: TRBJ2-7
v_call: TRBV28
d_call: NA
clone_size: few
cdr3_length: 14
cdr3_nt: TGTGCCAGCACGCGGGGAGGAAGAAGGGACGAGCAGTACTTC
cdr3_aa: CASTRGGRRDEQYF

j_call: TRBJ1-3
v_call: TRBV7-2
d_call: NA
clone_size: NA
cdr3_length: 12
cdr3_nt: TGTGCCAGCAGCTCACCTGGAAACACCATATATTTT
cdr3_aa: CASSSPGNTIYF

j_call: TRBJ2-1
v_call: TRBV30
d_call: TRBD1
clone_size: NA
cdr3_length: 14
cdr3_nt: TGTGCCTGGAATCCGGGACAGGGGGCTGGCGAGCAGTTCTTC
cdr3_aa: CAWNPGQGAGEQFF

j_call: TRBJ2-2
v_call: TRBV7-9
d_call: TRBD2
clone_size: few
cdr3_length: 17
cdr3_nt: TGTGCCAGCAGCTCGGGACTAGCGGGAGGGAACACCGGGGAGCTGTTTTTT
cdr3_aa: CASSSGLAGGNTGELFF

j_call: TRBJ1-2
v_call: TRBV29-1
d_call: NA
clone_size: few
cdr3_length: 16
cdr3_nt: TGCAGCGTTGATGGGGCTCAGGCAGTTAGCCTCTATGGCTACACCTTC
cdr3_aa: CSVDGAQAVSLYGYTF

j_call: TRBJ2-7
v_call: TRBV2
d_call: TRBD2
clone_size: NA
cdr3_length: 18
cdr3_nt: TGTGCCAGCAGTGATTTCACAGCCGGGACTAGCGTCTCCTACGAGCAGTACTTC
cdr3_aa: CASSDFTAGTSVSYEQYF

j_call: TRBJ2-7
v_call: TRBV7-9
d_call: NA
clone_size: many
cdr3_length: 14
cdr3_nt: TGTGCCAGCAGTTGGACCGGCCGGGACTACGAGCAGTACTTC
cdr3_aa: CASSWTGRDYEQYF

j_call: TRBJ1-3
v_call: TRBV7-8
d_call: NA
clone_size: NA
cdr3_length: 16
cdr3_nt: TGTGCCAGCAGCTTAGCGACAGGAGTCTCTGGAAACACCATATATTTT
cdr3_aa: CASSLATGVSGNTIYF

j_call: TRBJ1-2
v_call: TRBV20-1
d_call: NA
clone_size: NA
cdr3_length: 11
cdr3_nt: TGCAGTCCCCTGGAGAACTATGGCTACACCTTC
cdr3_aa: CSPLENYGYTF

j_call: TRBJ2-3
v_call: TRBV7-3
d_call: NA
clone_size: many
cdr3_length: 15
cdr3_nt: TGTGCCAGCAGCTTAAACTATATAAGCACAGATACGCAGTATTTT
cdr3_aa: CASSLNYISTDTQYF

j_call: TRBJ2-1
v_call: TRBV5-1
d_call: NA
clone_size: NA
cdr3_length: 14
cdr3_nt: TGCGCCAGCAGCTTGGACAGGGCATTCAATGAGCAGTTCTTC
cdr3_aa: CASSLDRAFNEQFF

j_call: TRBJ1-2
v_call: TRBV4-3
d_call: TRBD1
clone_size: NA
cdr3_length: 14
cdr3_nt: TGCGCCAGCAGCCGACCGGACAGGAGCTATGGCTACACCTTC
cdr3_aa: CASSRPDRSYGYTF

j_call: TRBJ2-7
v_call: TRBV13
d_call: TRBD2
clone_size: NA
cdr3_length: 15
cdr3_nt: TGTGCCAGCAGCCCTCCCCTGGGACTAGCCTACGAGCAGTACTTC
cdr3_aa: CASSPPLGLAYEQYF

j_call: TRBJ1-2
v_call: TRBV5-6
d_call: TRBD1
clone_size: NA
cdr3_length: 14
cdr3_nt: TGTGCCAGCAGCTTGGAGGACAGGAGCTATGGCTACACCTTC
cdr3_aa: CASSLEDRSYGYTF

j_call: TRBJ2-2
v_call: TRBV7-6
d_call: NA
clone_size: few
cdr3_length: 14
cdr3_nt: TGTGCCAGCAGCTTAATTGCGAACACCGGGGAGCTGTTTTTT
cdr3_aa: CASSLIANTGELFF

j_call: TRBJ1-5
v_call: TRBV5-1
d_call: NA
clone_size: few
cdr3_length: 15
cdr3_nt: TGCGCCAGCAGCACGGGACCCGCAAGCAATCAGCCCCAGCATTTT
cdr3_aa: CASSTGPASNQPQHF

j_call: TRBJ2-2
v_call: TRBV2
d_call: NA
clone_size: NA
cdr3_length: 14
cdr3_nt: TGTGCCAGCTCCACGACGGGGACTACCGGGGAGCTGTTTTTT
cdr3_aa: CASSTTGTTGELFF

j_call: TRBJ2-7
v_call: TRBV10-3
d_call: TRBD2
clone_size: NA
cdr3_length: 16
cdr3_nt: TGTGCCATCAGTACCGGACTAGCGGGAGGCCAGGAGGAGCAGTACTTC
cdr3_aa: CAISTGLAGGQEEQYF

j_call: TRBJ2-7
v_call: TRBV18
d_call: NA
clone_size: few
cdr3_length: 17
cdr3_nt: TGTGCCAGCTCACCACCGGGCGGGGGCCTAAGCTCCTACGAGCAGTACTTC
cdr3_aa: CASSPPGGGLSSYEQYF

j_call: TRBJ2-2
v_call: TRBV6-5
d_call: NA
clone_size: NA
cdr3_length: 15
cdr3_nt: TGTGCCAGCAGTTACAAGACGTCGAACACCGGGGAGCTGTTTTTT
cdr3_aa: CASSYKTSNTGELFF

j_call: TRBJ2-1
v_call: TRBV12-3/TRBV12-4
d_call: TRBD1
clone_size: few
cdr3_length: 14
cdr3_nt: TGTGCCAGCACAGGGACAGGGCTAGATGGTGAGCAGTTCTTC
cdr3_aa: CASTGTGLDGEQFF

j_call: TRBJ1-1
v_call: TRBV5-1
d_call: NA
clone_size: many
cdr3_length: 14
cdr3_nt: TGCGCCAGCAGCCAGGGGACACTGAACACTGAAGCTTTCTTT
cdr3_aa: CASSQGTLNTEAFF

j_call: TRBJ2-6
v_call: TRBV29-1
d_call: NA
clone_size: NA
cdr3_length: 12
cdr3_nt: TGCAGCGTTGTCTCTGGGGCCAACGTCCTGACTTTC
cdr3_aa: CSVVSGANVLTF

j_call: TRBJ2-1
v_call: TRBV20-1
d_call: TRBD1
clone_size: NA
cdr3_length: 16
cdr3_nt: TGCAGTGCTAGAGACGGGGACAGTGGGCCCTACAATGAGCAGTTCTTC
cdr3_aa: CSARDGDSGPYNEQFF

j_call: TRBJ1-1
v_call: TRBV5-5
d_call: NA
clone_size: NA
cdr3_length: 12
cdr3_nt: TGTGCCAGCAGCTTGATCGGTGATGAAGCTTTCTTT
cdr3_aa: CASSLIGDEAFF

j_call: TRBJ2-3
v_call: TRBV5-1
d_call: NA
clone_size: NA
cdr3_length: 15
cdr3_nt: TGCGCCAGCAGCACCGGGCCCAATGTGGCAGATACGCAGTATTTT
cdr3_aa: CASSTGPNVADTQYF

j_call: TRBJ1-1
v_call: TRBV27
d_call: NA
clone_size: NA
cdr3_length: 13
cdr3_nt: TGTGCCAGCAGTCCCGACCCCCGCACTGAAGCTTTCTTT
cdr3_aa: CASSPDPRTEAFF

j_call: TRBJ2-1
v_call: TRBV4-2
d_call: TRBD2
clone_size: NA
cdr3_length: 16
cdr3_nt: TGTGCCAGCAACCTTGGGACTAGCGGATTTTACAATGAGCAGTTCTTC
cdr3_aa: CASNLGTSGFYNEQFF

j_call: TRBJ2-3
v_call: TRBV20-1
d_call: TRBD2
clone_size: many
cdr3_length: 18
cdr3_nt: TGCAGTGCTAGAACCGGACTAGCGGGAGGGATCGCAACAGATACGCAGTATTTT
cdr3_aa: CSARTGLAGGIATDTQYF

j_call: TRBJ2-1
v_call: TRBV20-1
d_call: NA
clone_size: few
cdr3_length: 15
cdr3_nt: TGCAGTGCAAAAGCGGGACACGGGTCCTACAATGAGCAGTTCTTC
cdr3_aa: CSAKAGHGSYNEQFF

j_call: TRBJ1-2
v_call: TRBV9
d_call: TRBD1
clone_size: few
cdr3_length: 11
cdr3_nt: TGTGCCAGCAGCTCGACAGGGATGTTATACTTC
cdr3_aa: CASSSTGMLYF

j_call: TRBJ2-1
v_call: TRBV5-1
d_call: NA
clone_size: few
cdr3_length: 14
cdr3_nt: TGCGCCAGCACCTTAGACCTGGCAGTGAATGAGCAGTTCTTC
cdr3_aa: CASTLDLAVNEQFF

j_call: TRBJ1-2
v_call: TRBV12-3/TRBV12-4
d_call: NA
clone_size: NA
cdr3_length: 13
cdr3_nt: TGTGCCAGCAGTTTAGGCGGGGAATATGGCTACACCTTC
cdr3_aa: CASSLGGEYGYTF

j_call: TRBJ1-5
v_call: TRBV7-2
d_call: NA
clone_size: NA
cdr3_length: 15
cdr3_nt: TGTGCCAGCAGCCCTTCTGGGATTAGCAATCAGCCCCAGCATTTT
cdr3_aa: CASSPSGISNQPQHF

j_call: TRBJ2-1
v_call: TRBV7-2
d_call: NA
clone_size: NA
cdr3_length: 11
cdr3_nt: TGTGCCAGCAGCCGCCGGGACGAGCAGTTCTTC
cdr3_aa: CASSRRDEQFF